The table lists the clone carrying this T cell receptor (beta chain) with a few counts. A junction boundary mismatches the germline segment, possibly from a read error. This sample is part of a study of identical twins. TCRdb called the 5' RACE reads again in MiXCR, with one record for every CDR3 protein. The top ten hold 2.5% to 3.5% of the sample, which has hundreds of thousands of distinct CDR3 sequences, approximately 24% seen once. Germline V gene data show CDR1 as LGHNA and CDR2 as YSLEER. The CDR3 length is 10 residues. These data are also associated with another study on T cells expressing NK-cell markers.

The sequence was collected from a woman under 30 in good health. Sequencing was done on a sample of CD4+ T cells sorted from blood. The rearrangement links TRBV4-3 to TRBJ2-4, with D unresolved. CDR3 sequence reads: CASSQDFQLF. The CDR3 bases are TGCGCCAGCAGCCAAGATTTCCAGCTCTTC.